These T cell receptor beta chains were read from a single sample in a study of prognosis after radiotherapy for stage I lung cancer. TCRdb re-analysed the multiplex PCR reads in MiXCR, keeping a single row per CDR3 protein. The data hold roughly 13,000 distinct CDR3 sequences, with 35% to 40% observed a single time. The sequences come from PBMCs, collected before or after stereotactic body radiation therapy (not recorded which). These receptor sequences come from a donor aged 50 or older with non-small cell lung cancer. Each CDR3 is given with its conserved first and last residue. D genes are given only for firm matches. Expanded clones are given a class, and other clones once, few, many or no size at all.

-	TRBJ1-6	TRBV12-3/TRBV12-4	medium-sized	TGTGCCAGCAGTCCGGACAGTTTTCGTTCACCCCTCCACTTT	CASSPDSFRSPLHF
-	TRBJ1-1	TRBV5-1	many	TGCGCCAGCAGCTTGAGTTCAGGGCCGAACACTGAAGCTTTCTTT	CASSLSSGPNTEAFF
-	TRBJ2-2	TRBV24-1	medium-sized	TGTGCCACCAGTGATTCGACACTACCCACCGGGGAGCTGTTTTTT	CATSDSTLPTGELFF
TRBD2	TRBJ2-7	TRBV11-2	many	TGTGCCAGCCGTCCTCTAGCGGGGCGGCTCCAGGGCGAGCAGTACTTC	CASRPLAGRLQGEQYF
-	TRBJ2-7	TRBV28	many	TGTGCCAGCAGTTTAGACCCCGGAGATACCTACGAGCAGTACTTC	CASSLDPGDTYEQYF
TRBD1	TRBJ1-5	TRBV6-2/TRBV6-3	once	TGTGCCAGCAGCCCAGGGGACAGGGCCCGAAATCGTCATTTT	CASSPGDRARNRHF
-	TRBJ2-7	TRBV28	many	TGTGCCAGCAGCCATGGACAAACCTTCGAGCAGTACTTC	CASSHGQTFEQYF
TRBD1	TRBJ2-5	TRBV15	few	TGTGCCGCCAGCCCAGGCGGGGACAGGGGGGACCAAGAGACCCCGTACTTC	CAASPGGDRGDQETPYF
-	TRBJ2-7	TRBV14	many	TGTGCCAGCAGCCAAGATCCCGGGGCCCCGCAGTACTTC	CASSQDPGAPQYF
-	TRBJ1-6	TRBV30	many	TGTGCCTGGAGCCCTGGCGGCAATTCACCCCTCCACTTT	CAWSPGGNSPLHF
-	TRBJ1-1	TRBV28	many	TGTGCCAGCAGCACAGGGACACACACTGAAGCTTTCTTT	CASSTGTHTEAFF
-	TRBJ1-1	TRBV30	many	TGTGCCTGGAGTGGAGAAGGGGGTTTGAACACTGAAGCTTTCTTT	CAWSGEGGLNTEAFF
-	TRBJ2-1	TRBV6-1	-	TGTGCCAGCAGCAAGGGTTACAATGAGCAGTTCTTC	CASSKGYNEQFF
-	TRBJ2-1	TRBV6-4	medium-sized	TGTGCCAGCAGTGAAGGGGAACACAATGAGCAGTTCTTC	CASSEGEHNEQFF
-	TRBJ2-5	TRBV5-6	many	TGTGCCAGCAGCTTAGGGGTGTCTGAGACCCAGTACTTC	CASSLGVSETQYF
-	TRBJ2-7	TRBV20-1	medium-sized	TGCAGTGCTAGAACCTCGGGACGGAGCTACGAGCAGTACTTC	CSARTSGRSYEQYF
TRBD2	TRBJ2-7	TRBV7-2	many	TGTGCCAGCAGCTTAGGGACTAGCGCCTACGAGCAGTACTTC	CASSLGTSAYEQYF
TRBD1	TRBJ2-2	TRBV20-1	-	TGCAGTGCTAGAAGCCGGGACAGGGGCGCTGGGGAGCTGTTTTTT	CSARSRDRGAGELFF
TRBD2	TRBJ2-3	TRBV7-9	-	TGTGCCAGCAGCTCCGGGGCGGCTAGCGGGAAGGCATATACTCAGTATTTT	CASSSGAASGKAYTQYF
TRBD2	TRBJ2-7	TRBV19	many	TGTGCCAGTGAGGAGCGGGGGGGAACCTACGAGCAGTACTTC	CASEERGGTYEQYF
TRBD1	TRBJ1-2	TRBV5-1	once	TGCGACAACAGCTTGCGACAGGGAGCGAGGGATGGCTACACCTTC	CDNSLRQGARDGYTF
-	TRBJ1-3	TRBV6-8	-	TGTGCCAGCAGAGAGACGGGGCCGCCTGTAAACACCATATATTTT	CASRETGPPVNTIYF
TRBD1	TRBJ1-6	TRBV3-1	-	TGTGCCAGCAGCCAGACAGGGAATTCACCCCTCCACTTT	CASSQTGNSPLHF
TRBD2	TRBJ2-7	TRBV6-1	-	TGTGCCAGCAGCGTTGGACTAGCGGGGGGCGGCTCCTACGAGCAGTACTTC	CASSVGLAGGGSYEQYF
-	TRBJ2-3	TRBV28	-	TGTTCCAGCATTTTCTCTAGCGAGGGCACAGATACGCAGTATTTT	CSSIFSSEGTDTQYF
-	TRBJ2-3	TRBV20-1	many	TGCAGTGCTAGATCGGAGGCCCCCCCGGATACGCAGTATTTT	CSARSEAPPDTQYF
-	TRBJ1-5	TRBV30	many	TGTGCCTGGAGTGTATCGTCGGGTAGCAATCAGCCCCAGCATTTT	CAWSVSSGSNQPQHF
-	TRBJ1-6	TRBV19	-	TGTGCCTGTAATGGGCAGGGGACATATAATTCACCCCTCCACTTT	CACNGQGTYNSPLHF
-	TRBJ2-6	TRBV2	-	TGTGCCAGCAGTGCCGGGACGGGTGGGGCCAACGTCATGACTTTC	CASSAGTGGANVMTF
TRBD2	TRBJ2-2	TRBV6-2/TRBV6-3	many	TGTGCCAGCAGCCCTACACCGGGACTAGCGGGCACCGGGGAGCTGTTTTTT	CASSPTPGLAGTGELFF
TRBD1	TRBJ2-3	TRBV7-2	-	TGTGCCAACAGCCGTCAGGGGGCAGGGGATACGAAGTATTTT	CANSRQGAGDTKYF
TRBD1	TRBJ1-5	TRBV7-2	many	TGTGCCAGCAGCTTAGTACCAGGGGGGCTTCAGCCCCAGCATTTT	CASSLVPGGLQPQHF
TRBD2	TRBJ2-7	TRBV29-1	many	TGCAGCGGTTTGGGGGAGGGCTACGAGCAGTACTTC	CSGLGEGYEQYF
TRBD2	TRBJ2-5	TRBV20-1	many	TGCAGTGCTAGCGGGGCGGGGGGGCAGCAAGAGACCCAGTACTTC	CSASGAGGQQETQYF
-	TRBJ1-2	TRBV5-1	-	TGCGCCAGCAGCTCATTGGTAGGGGCGGTCTATGGCCACACCTTC	CASSSLVGAVYGHTF
TRBD1	TRBJ2-1	TRBV11-3	many	TGTGCCAGCAGCTTAGGACAGGGGGCCAAGTTCTTC	CASSLGQGAKFF
TRBD1	TRBJ1-5	TRBV24-1	once	TGTGCCACCAGTGATCCTTACTCAGGGGGGCAGCCCCATTATTTT	CATSDPYSGGQPHYF
TRBD2	TRBJ2-5	TRBV10-2	many	TGCGCCAGCAGTGGTGTTAGCGGGAGCGCCGAGACCCAGTACTTC	CASSGVSGSAETQYF
TRBD1	TRBJ1-5	TRBV28	large	TGTGCCAGCATCGAAACAGGGGATAGCAATCAGCCCCAGCATTTT	CASIETGDSNQPQHF
-	TRBJ1-2	TRBV7-2	many	TGTGCCAGCAGCTTAAGTACAGGGAGGAGCTATGGCTACACCTTC	CASSLSTGRSYGYTF
TRBD1	TRBJ1-1	TRBV2	many	TGTGCCAGCAGTGATCCCGGGACAGGGACCGAAACTGAAGCTTTCTTT	CASSDPGTGTETEAFF
-	TRBJ1-6	TRBV20-1	medium-sized	TGCAGTGCTAGAGATGAGATCGGTGGAAATAATTCACCCCTCCACTTT	CSARDEIGGNNSPLHF
-	TRBJ1-5	TRBV30	many	TGTGCCTGGAGTGTAAACAGTGATCAGCCCCAGCATTTT	CAWSVNSDQPQHF
-	TRBJ2-3	TRBV12-3/TRBV12-4	many	TGTGCCAGCACGTCCGGTGGGGGGACGACAGATACGCAGTATTTT	CASTSGGGTTDTQYF
-	TRBJ2-2	TRBV18	many	TGTGCCAGCTCACCACCGGCACCCAACACCGGGGAGCTGTTTTTT	CASSPPAPNTGELFF
-	TRBJ2-7	TRBV12-3/TRBV12-4	medium-sized	TGTGCCAGCAGGTGGACGGGTGGTCCCTACGAGCAGTACTTC	CASRWTGGPYEQYF
-	TRBJ1-4	TRBV5-5	many	TGTGCCAGCAGCTTGGATGCAACTAATGAAAAACTGTTTTTT	CASSLDATNEKLFF
TRBD1	TRBJ2-7	TRBV5-1	medium-sized	TGCGCCAGCTCCTCCACGGGACAGGGCGGGTACGAGCAGTACTTC	CASSSTGQGGYEQYF
-	TRBJ2-3	TRBV6-2/TRBV6-3	many	TGTGCCAGCAGTTACGCTCTTAGCACAGATACGCAGTATTTT	CASSYALSTDTQYF
-	TRBJ1-2	TRBV19	-	TGTGCCAGTAGTATGGCCAGGGGCAACTATGGCTACACCTTC	CASSMARGNYGYTF
TRBD2	TRBJ2-3	TRBV5-1	many	TGCGCCAGCACGGGGCGGGGGGATACAGATACGCAGTATTTT	CASTGRGDTDTQYF
TRBD2	TRBJ2-6	TRBV5-1	-	TGCGCCAGCAGCTTAAGGATCGGGGGGGCTGGGGCCAACGTCCTGACTTTC	CASSLRIGGAGANVLTF
-	TRBJ1-6	TRBV20-1	medium-sized	TGCAGTGCTAGTCCCAGGGACTATAATTCACCCCTCCACTTT	CSASPRDYNSPLHF
TRBD1	TRBJ1-5	TRBV20-1	-	TGCAGTGCTAGAGATATGGACAGGGGTGATCTTCAGACCCAGCATTTT	CSARDMDRGDLQTQHF
TRBD1	TRBJ2-1	TRBV5-1	many	TGCGCCAGCAAGGAGCGGCAGGGGGAAAATGAGCAGTTCTTC	CASKERQGENEQFF